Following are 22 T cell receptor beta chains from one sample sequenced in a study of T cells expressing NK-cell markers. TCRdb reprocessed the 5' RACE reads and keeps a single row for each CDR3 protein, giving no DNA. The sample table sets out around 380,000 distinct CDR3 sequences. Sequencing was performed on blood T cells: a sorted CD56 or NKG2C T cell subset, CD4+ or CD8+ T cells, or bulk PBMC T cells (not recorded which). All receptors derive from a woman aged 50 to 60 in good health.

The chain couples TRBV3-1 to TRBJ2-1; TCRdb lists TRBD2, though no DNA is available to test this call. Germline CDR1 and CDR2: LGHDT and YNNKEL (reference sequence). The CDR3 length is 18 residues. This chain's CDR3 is CASSRDPPGLAGRYEQFF.

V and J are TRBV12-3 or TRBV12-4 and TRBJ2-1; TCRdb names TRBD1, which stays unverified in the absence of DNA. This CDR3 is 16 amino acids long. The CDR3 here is CASSFPGRFSYNEQFF.

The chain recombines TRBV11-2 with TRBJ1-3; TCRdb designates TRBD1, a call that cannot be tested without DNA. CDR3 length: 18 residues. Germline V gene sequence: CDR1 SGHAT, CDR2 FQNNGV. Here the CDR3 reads CASSLLRQGPSSGNTIYF.

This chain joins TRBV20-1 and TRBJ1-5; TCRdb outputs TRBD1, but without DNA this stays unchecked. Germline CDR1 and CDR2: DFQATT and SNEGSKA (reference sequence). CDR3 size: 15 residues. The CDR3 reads CSARDVGTKNQPQHF.

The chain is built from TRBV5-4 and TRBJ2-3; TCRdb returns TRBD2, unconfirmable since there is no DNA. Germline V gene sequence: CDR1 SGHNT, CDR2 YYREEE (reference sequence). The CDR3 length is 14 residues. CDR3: CASSFEAAEGTQYF.

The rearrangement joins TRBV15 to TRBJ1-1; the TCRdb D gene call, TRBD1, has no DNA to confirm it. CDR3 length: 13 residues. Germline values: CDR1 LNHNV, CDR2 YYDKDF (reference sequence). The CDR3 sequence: CATSSPGQTAAFF.

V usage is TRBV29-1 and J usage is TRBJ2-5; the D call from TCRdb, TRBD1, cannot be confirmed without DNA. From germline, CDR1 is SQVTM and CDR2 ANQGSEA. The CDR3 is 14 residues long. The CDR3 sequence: CSVRGSRALETQYF.

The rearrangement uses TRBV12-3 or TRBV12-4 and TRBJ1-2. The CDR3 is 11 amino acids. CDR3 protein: CASSLNYGYTF.

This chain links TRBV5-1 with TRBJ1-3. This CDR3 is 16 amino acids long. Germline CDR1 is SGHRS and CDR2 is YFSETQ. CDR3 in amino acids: CASSRTAVPSGNTIYF.

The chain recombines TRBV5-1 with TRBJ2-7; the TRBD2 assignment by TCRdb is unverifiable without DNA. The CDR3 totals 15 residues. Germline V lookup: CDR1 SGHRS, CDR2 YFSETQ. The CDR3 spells CASSPQRSGIGEQYF. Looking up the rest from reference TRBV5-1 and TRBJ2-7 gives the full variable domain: KAGVTQTPRYLIKTRGQQVTLSCSPISGHRSVSWYQQTPGQGLQFLFEYFSETQRNKGNFPGRFSGRQFSNSRSEMNVSTLELGDSALYLCASSPQRSGIGEQYFGPGTRLTVT.

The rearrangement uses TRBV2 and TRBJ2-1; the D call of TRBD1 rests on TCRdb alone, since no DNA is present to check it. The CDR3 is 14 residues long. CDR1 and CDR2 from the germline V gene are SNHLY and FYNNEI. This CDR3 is CASSWDSRNGEQFF. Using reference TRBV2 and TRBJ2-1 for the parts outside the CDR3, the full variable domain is EPEVTQTPSHQVTQMGQEVILRCVPISNHLYFYWYRQILGQKVEFLVSFYNNEISEKSEIFDDQFSVERPDGSNFTLKIRSTKLEDSAMYFCASSWDSRNGEQFFGPGTRLTVL.

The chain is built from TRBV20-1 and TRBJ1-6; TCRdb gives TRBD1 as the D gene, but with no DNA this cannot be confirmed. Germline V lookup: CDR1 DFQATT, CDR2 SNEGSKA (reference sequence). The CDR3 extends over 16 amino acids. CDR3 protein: CSARDSWIGRDTTLHF.

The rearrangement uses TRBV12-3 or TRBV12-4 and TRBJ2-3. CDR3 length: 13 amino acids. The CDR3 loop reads CASSFSGSDTQYF.

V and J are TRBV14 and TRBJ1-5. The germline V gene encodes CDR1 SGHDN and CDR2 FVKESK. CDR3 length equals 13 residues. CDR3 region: CASSQSLNQPQHF.

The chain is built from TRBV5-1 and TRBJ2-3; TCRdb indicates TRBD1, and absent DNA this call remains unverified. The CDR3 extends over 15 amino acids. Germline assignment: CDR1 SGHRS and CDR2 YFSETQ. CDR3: CASSLGGRYTDTQYF. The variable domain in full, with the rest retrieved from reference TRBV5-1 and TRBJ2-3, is KAGVTQTPRYLIKTRGQQVTLSCSPISGHRSVSWYQQTPGQGLQFLFEYFSETQRNKGNFPGRFSGRQFSNSRSEMNVSTLELGDSALYLCASSLGGRYTDTQYFGPGTRLTVL.

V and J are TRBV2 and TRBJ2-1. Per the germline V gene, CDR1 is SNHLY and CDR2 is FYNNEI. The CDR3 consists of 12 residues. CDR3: CASSEARNEQFF.

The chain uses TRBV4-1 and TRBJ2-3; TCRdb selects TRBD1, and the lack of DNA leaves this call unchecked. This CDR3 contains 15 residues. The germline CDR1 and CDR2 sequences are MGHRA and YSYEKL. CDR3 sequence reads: CASRKTGSTTDTQYF.

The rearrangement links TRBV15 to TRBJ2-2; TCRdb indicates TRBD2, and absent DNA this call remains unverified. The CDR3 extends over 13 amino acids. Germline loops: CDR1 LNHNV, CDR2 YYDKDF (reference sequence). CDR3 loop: CATSTPHDGELFF.

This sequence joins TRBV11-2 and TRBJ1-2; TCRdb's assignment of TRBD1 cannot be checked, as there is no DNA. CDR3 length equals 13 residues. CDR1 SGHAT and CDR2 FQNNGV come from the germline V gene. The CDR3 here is CASNPGSTVGYTF.

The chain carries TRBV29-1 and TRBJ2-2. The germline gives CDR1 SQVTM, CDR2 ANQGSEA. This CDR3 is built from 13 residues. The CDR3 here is CSVGGLIPGELFF.

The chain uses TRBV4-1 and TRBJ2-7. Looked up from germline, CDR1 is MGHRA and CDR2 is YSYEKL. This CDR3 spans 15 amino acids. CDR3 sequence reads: CASSQAGGSSYEQYF.

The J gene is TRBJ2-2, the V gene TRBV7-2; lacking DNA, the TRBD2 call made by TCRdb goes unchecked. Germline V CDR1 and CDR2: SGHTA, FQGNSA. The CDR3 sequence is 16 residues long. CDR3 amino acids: CASSRNPGLPVGELFF.